The TCR beta chain under discussion was sequenced for a study of blood T cell repertoires in COVID-19. Study-wide context: COVID-19 samples collected from the United States, Italy and Spain covered acute and convalescent phases.

Only in-frame clones appear in the TCRdb table, and some are missing; sequencing was by immunoSEQ multiplex PCR. Altogether about 200,000 clones are present, 75% to 90% being singletons, with the ten largest covering around 6.5%. The CDR3 extends over 16 amino acids. V was trimmed by 0 bases and J by 0 bases, leaving 6 bases between them. In germline, CDR1 is LNHDA, CDR2 SQIVND (reference sequence). The chain couples TRBV19 to TRBJ1-6; no firm D call. The sample comprised peripheral blood. The clonotype comes from a man between 60 and 75 years old who had recovered from COVID-19. CDR3 protein: CASSIDESSYNSPLHF. DNA of the CDR3: TGTGCCAGTAGTATAGATGAGAGCTCCTATAATTCACCCCTCCACTTT.